This TCR beta chain stems from a study of blood T cells in healthy people across ages. Study-wide results and limits: Versus aged donors, long-lived donors had higher diversity and more naive CD4+ cells. Without sorted subsets, naive and antigen-experienced compartments could not be conclusively compared.

A second PCR, run for about 6 to 12 cycles, used a sample-barcoded 5' primer plus a J-beta primer mix. A 12-random-nucleotide template-switch adaptor tagged each cDNA molecule. One entry per CDR3 protein, called by TCRdb with MiXCR from the 5' RACE reads. The table records approximately 2,000,000 distinct CDR3 sequences, 35% to 50% of them present only once. About this clonotype itself: Its antigen remains unidentified.

The CDR3 is made up of 15 amino acids. CDR1 and CDR2 (germline): SGHRS, YFSETQ. Trimming removed 0 bases from V and 9 bases from J, with 16 bases in between. Extracted total RNA amounted to at least 5.5 micrograms for each sample. Sample: blood. The chain uses TRBV5-1 and TRBJ2-1, with D unresolved. The TCR was taken from a human donor in good health. CDR3 coding DNA: TGCGCCAGCAGCTTGGCTTTGGGCGTGTTTTTTGAGCAGTTCTTC. Translating gives CASSLALGVFFEQFF.